This entry lists 20 T cell receptor beta chains sequenced from one sample in a study of regulatory T cells in long-lasting Graves disease. Both iRepertoire HTBI primers and Arm-PCR of CDR3 regions were used to build the TCR beta libraries. TCRdb used MiXCR to reprocess the multiplex PCR reads, holding one entry per CDR3 protein. The profile shows approximately 230,000 distinct CDR3 sequences, about 18% of them singletons. Regarding time point: newly diagnosed GD, antithyroid drugs for less than 3 months. From PBMCs, RNA was extracted and then used to make the TCR library. Source: peripheral blood mononuclear cells (PBMCs), taken at new diagnosis, from a patient treated with antithyroid drugs. Receptor source: a female donor with Graves disease.

The chain recombines TRBV4-1 with TRBJ1-2; D call uncertain. The CDR3 contains 13 residues. Trimming stripped 3 bases from V and 6 bases from J, with 11 bases between. Germline CDR1 MGHRA, CDR2 YSYEKL. The CDR3 loop reads CASSQVGLDGYTF. The DNA of the CDR3 is TGCGCCAGCAGCCAGGTCGGGCTGGATGGCTACACCTTC.

This clonotype was seen ten or more times. The chain is built from TRBV7-3 and TRBJ1-1, with unresolved D. The CDR3 is made up of 14 amino acids. Germline CDR1 is SGHTA and CDR2 is FQGTGA. V lost 1 base and J lost 0, with 6 bases in between. This CDR3 is CASSLIPVNTEAFF. Here the CDR3 DNA reads TGTGCCAGCAGCTTAATTCCAGTGAACACTGAAGCTTTCTTT.

The table lists this clonotype with many counts. The chain has TRBV6-1 and TRBJ1-2; a weak D match, TRBD1 (5 bases). Germline V gives CDR1 MNHNS, CDR2 SASEGT. Deletions cut 7 bases from V and 5 bases from J, with 11 bases between. CDR3 length: 12 residues. DNA of the CDR3: TGTGCCAGCAAGCAGGGAGATTATGGCTACACCTTC. It specifies CASKQGDYGYTF.

A few counts support this clonotype. V gene TRBV4-1 combines with J gene TRBJ2-7; a possible D gene is TRBD2 (6 bases). The CDR3 loop spans 13 amino acids. Germline loops: CDR1 MGHRA, CDR2 YSYEKL. The V and J ends lost 4 bases and 2 bases respectively, with 9 bases between them. This chain's CDR3 is CASSPREPYEQYF. The CDR3 bases are TGCGCCAGCAGCCCCCGGGAGCCCTACGAGCAGTACTTC.

This clonotype was picked up one time. The chain recombines TRBV5-1 with TRBJ2-7, with 13 bases lining up with TRBD2. The germline V gene encodes CDR1 SGHRS and CDR2 YFSETQ. The CDR3 is made up of 16 amino acids. V was pared by 7 bases and J by 6 bases, with 13 bases of the junction left unmatched. CDR3 loop: CASELLAGGPWGEQYF. The CDR3 coding sequence is TGCGCCAGCGAACTACTAGCGGGAGGGCCCTGGGGCGAGCAGTACTTC.

This clonotype was seen many times. This chain uses TRBV14 with TRBJ2-1, with 9 nucleotides matching TRBD1. The V gene's germline CDR1 is SGHDN and CDR2 FVKESK. This CDR3 contains 13 residues. The V and J ends lost 5 bases and 6 bases, in that order; junction bases with no gene match: 2. The CDR3 DNA reads as TGTGCCAGCAGCAAGGGACAGGGCAATGAGCAGTTCTTC. It codes for CASSKGQGNEQFF.

Many counts were recorded for this clonotype. The V call is TRBV24-1, the J call TRBJ1-6, with 11 bases aligning to TRBD1. Germline V gene sequence: CDR1 KGHDR, CDR2 SFDVKD. V shed 3 bases, J shed 8 bases, and the junction held 14 bases outside the gene matches. The CDR3 consists of 19 residues. Written as DNA, the CDR3 is TGTGCCACCAGTGATCTTAAACCGGGACAGGGGGAAAGGGATTCACCCCTCCACTTT. It codes for CATSDLKPGQGERDSPLHF.

This clonotype was recorded once. The V call is TRBV30, the J call TRBJ2-1; the D gene is possibly TRBD2 (5 bases). The germline V gene encodes CDR1 GTSNPN and CDR2 SVGIG (reference sequence). This CDR3 has 15 residues. V was cut by 4 bases and J by 3 bases, with 16 bases left in between. CDR3 loop: CAWIPVEVNYNEQFF. In nucleotides, the CDR3 is TGTGCCTGGATCCCGGTGGAGGTTAACTACAATGAGCAGTTCTTC.

In this sample, this clonotype turned up many times. The chain joins TRBV28 to TRBJ2-3, with D perhaps TRBD2 (6 bases). V was pared by 4 bases and J by 0 bases, with 14 bases between. The germline CDR1 and CDR2 sequences are MDHEN and SYDVKM. This CDR3 spans 16 amino acids. CDR3 nucleotides: TGTGCCAGCAGTTCACCTGCTAGCGAGAGCACAGATACGCAGTATTTT. It specifies CASSSPASESTDTQYF.

Worth noting for this clonotype: A much larger clone differs from this one at a single base, so this may be a read error. V and J are TRBV10-2 and TRBJ2-3, with D possibly being TRBD1 or TRBD2 (5 bases each). Germline CDR1 is WSHSY and CDR2 is SAAADI. CDR3 length: 14 residues. The CDR3 protein is CAGSEGPNTDTQYF. CDR3 nucleotide sequence: TGCGCCGGCAGTGAGGGACCTAACACAGATACGCAGTATTTT.

This clonotype was observed a few times. A far larger clone is just one base off, so this is likely a read error. The genes are TRBV6-2 or TRBV6-3 and TRBJ1-1; D is ambiguous. Trimming shortened V by 7 bases and J by 1 base, and 13 bases separated the two germline ends. CDR1 and CDR2 from the germline V gene are MNHEY and SVGEGT. This CDR3 comprises 14 residues. The CDR3 here is CASTQGTWNTEAFF. In nucleotides, the CDR3 is TGTGCCAGCACGCAAGGAACGTGGAACACTGAAGCTTTCTTT.

At least ten counts were recorded for this clonotype. V and J are TRBV12-3 or TRBV12-4 and TRBJ2-5; the match to TRBD1 covers 12 bases. The CDR3 totals 16 residues. J lost 5 bases, V lost 6 bases, and 10 bases had no gene match. The CDR3 nucleotides read TGTGCCAGCAGCCCCTCGACCGGGACAGGGGGCGAGACCCAGTACTTC. Protein: CASSPSTGTGGETQYF.

This clonotype showed up many times. This chain links TRBV12-5 with TRBJ1-4; D is uncertain. V shed 6 bases and J shed 2 bases, with 10 bases lying between them. CDR1 is LGHNT, CDR2 FRNRAP, per germline. The CDR3 consists of 14 residues. The CDR3 nucleotides read TGTGCTAGTGGGATGGGGTCGACTAATGAAAAACTGTTTTTT. Translating it yields CASGMGSTNEKLFF.

The rearrangement joins TRBV5-1 to TRBJ1-2; D remains unclear. This CDR3 has 14 residues. V was shortened by 2 bases and J by 0 bases, with 8 bases between the two germline ends. Per the germline V gene, CDR1 is SGHRS and CDR2 is YFSETQ. CDR3 loop: CASSFGSTNYGYTF. CDR3 DNA sequence: TGCGCCAGCAGCTTCGGGAGTACTAACTATGGCTACACCTTC.

This clonotype has at least ten counts. The V call is TRBV19, the J call TRBJ1-2; 9 positions match TRBD1. V was pared by 5 bases and J by 4 bases, with 5 bases of the junction left unmatched. The germline gives CDR1 LNHDA, CDR2 SQIVND (reference sequence). There are 14 residues in the CDR3. The CDR3: CASSAGQGTYGYTF. CDR3 bases: TGTGCCAGTAGTGCAGGACAGGGGACCTATGGCTACACCTTC. The complete variable domain, with remaining parts taken from reference TRBV19 and TRBJ1-2, reads DGGITQSPKYLFRKEGQNVTLSCEQNLNHDAMYWYRQDPGQGLRLIYYSQIVNDFQKGDIAEGYSVSREKKESFPLTVTSAQKNPTAFYLCASSAGQGTYGYTFGSGTRLTVV.

This clonotype was seen repeatedly, ten times or more. This chain connects TRBV28 to TRBJ2-5; D perhaps matches TRBD1 (6 bases). The CDR3 sequence is 15 residues long. Germline assignment: CDR1 MDHEN and CDR2 SYDVKM. Trimming stripped 5 bases from V and 4 bases from J, with 17 bases between. CDR3 nucleotide sequence: TGTGCCAGCAGTGCCGGGTTGGGCAGGGGAGAGACCCAGTACTTC. This encodes CASSAGLGRGETQYF.

This clonotype was seen at least ten times. The chain joins TRBV6-4 to TRBJ1-1; no firm D call. Germline loops: CDR1 MRHNA, CDR2 SNTAGT. This CDR3 has 13 residues. V was clipped by 5 bases and J by 2 bases, with 9 bases between them. The CDR3 loop is CASSTTSNTEAFF. The CDR3 DNA reads as TGTGCCAGCAGTACGACATCTAACACTGAAGCTTTCTTT.

The chain recombines TRBV7-9 with TRBJ1-2; 8 bases are shared with TRBD1. V lost 5 bases and J lost 3; bases outside the gene matches: 8. The CDR3 spans 15 residues. Germline-derived CDR1 and CDR2 are SEHNR and FQNEAQ (reference sequence). The CDR3 sequence is CASSQAQGEYYGYTF. CDR3 DNA: TGTGCCAGCAGCCAGGCACAGGGGGAGTACTATGGCTACACCTTC.

This clonotype appeared many times. The V call is TRBV25-1, the J call TRBJ2-7, with unresolved D. The germline V gene encodes CDR1 MGHDK and CDR2 SYGVNS. Trimming cost V 2 bases and J 1 base, with 15 bases left between them. The CDR3 is 16 amino acids. The CDR3 sequence: CASSESPGGLSYEQYF. The CDR3 bases are TGTGCCAGCAGTGAAAGCCCCGGTGGCCTATCCTACGAGCAGTACTTC.

Ten or more counts support this clonotype. The chain uses TRBV29-1 and TRBJ1-5; D is unclear. The CDR3 is 13 amino acids. In germline, CDR1 is SQVTM, CDR2 ANQGSEA. V lost 2 bases to trimming and J lost 4 bases, with 9 bases between them. This CDR3 reads CSVELHPNQPQHF. DNA of the CDR3: TGCAGCGTTGAACTGCACCCGAATCAGCCCCAGCATTTT.